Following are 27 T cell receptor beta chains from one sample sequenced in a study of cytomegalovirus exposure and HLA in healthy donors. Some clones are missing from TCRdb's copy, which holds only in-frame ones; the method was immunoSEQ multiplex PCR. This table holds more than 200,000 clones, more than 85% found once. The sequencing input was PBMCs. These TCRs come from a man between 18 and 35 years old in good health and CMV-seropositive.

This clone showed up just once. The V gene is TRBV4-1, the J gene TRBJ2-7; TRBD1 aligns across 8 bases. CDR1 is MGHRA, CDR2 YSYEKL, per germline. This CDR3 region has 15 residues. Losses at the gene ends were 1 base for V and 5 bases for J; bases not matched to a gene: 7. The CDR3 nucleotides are TGCGCCAGCAGCCAAGTCCAGGACAGGGACCACGAGCAGTACTTC. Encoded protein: CASSQVQDRDHEQYF.

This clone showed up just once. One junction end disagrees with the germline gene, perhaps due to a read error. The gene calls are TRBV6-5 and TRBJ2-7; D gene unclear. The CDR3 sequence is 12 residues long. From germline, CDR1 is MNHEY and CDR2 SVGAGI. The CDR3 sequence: CASSYSMGFPHF. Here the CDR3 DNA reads TGTGCCAGCAGTTACTCGATGGGCTTCCCCCACTTC.

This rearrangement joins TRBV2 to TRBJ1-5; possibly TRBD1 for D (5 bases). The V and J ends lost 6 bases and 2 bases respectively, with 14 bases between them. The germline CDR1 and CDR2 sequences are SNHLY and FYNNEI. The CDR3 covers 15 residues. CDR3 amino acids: CASRVNGGRNQPQHF. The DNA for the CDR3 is TGTGCCAGCAGAGTAAACGGGGGACGCAATCAGCCCCAGCATTTT.

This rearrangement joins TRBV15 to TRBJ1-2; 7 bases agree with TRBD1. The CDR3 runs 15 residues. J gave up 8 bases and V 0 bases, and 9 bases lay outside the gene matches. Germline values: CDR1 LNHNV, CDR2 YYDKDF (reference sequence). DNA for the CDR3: TGTGCCACCAGCAGAGATTGGGAGGGGGCACGCGGCTACACCTTC. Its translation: CATSRDWEGARGYTF.

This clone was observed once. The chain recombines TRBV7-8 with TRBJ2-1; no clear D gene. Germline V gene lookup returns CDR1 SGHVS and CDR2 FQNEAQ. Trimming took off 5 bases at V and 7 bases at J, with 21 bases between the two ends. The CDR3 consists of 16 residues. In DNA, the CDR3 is TGTGCCAGCAGCCCTAACCGGGCCCATCTCACAAATGAGCAGTTCTTC. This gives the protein CASSPNRAHLTNEQFF.

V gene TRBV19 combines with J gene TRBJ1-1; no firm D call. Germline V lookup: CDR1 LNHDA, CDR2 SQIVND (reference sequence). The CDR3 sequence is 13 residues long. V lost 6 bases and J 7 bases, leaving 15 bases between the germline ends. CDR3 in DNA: TGTGCCAGTAGACCTCAGGACCGGGTTGAAGCTTTCTTT. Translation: CASRPQDRVEAFF.

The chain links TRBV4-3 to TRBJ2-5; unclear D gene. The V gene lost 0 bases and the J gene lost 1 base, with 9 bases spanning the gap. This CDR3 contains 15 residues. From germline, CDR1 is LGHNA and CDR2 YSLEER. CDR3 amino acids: CASSQDARAQETQYF. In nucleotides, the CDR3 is TGCGCCAGCAGCCAAGATGCGAGAGCCCAAGAGACCCAGTACTTC.

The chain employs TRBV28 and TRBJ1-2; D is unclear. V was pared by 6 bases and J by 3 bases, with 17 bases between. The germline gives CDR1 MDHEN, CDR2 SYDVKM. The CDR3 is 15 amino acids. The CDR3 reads CASRRPAGVDYGYTF. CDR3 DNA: TGTGCCAGCAGACGTCCGGCAGGCGTGGACTATGGCTACACCTTC.

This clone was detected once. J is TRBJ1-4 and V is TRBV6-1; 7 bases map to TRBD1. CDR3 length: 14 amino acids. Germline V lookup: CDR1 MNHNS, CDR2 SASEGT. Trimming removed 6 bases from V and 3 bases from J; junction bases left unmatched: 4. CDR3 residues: CASRPGTANEKLFF. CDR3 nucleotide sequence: TGTGCCAGCAGGCCCGGGACAGCTAATGAAAAACTGTTTTTT.

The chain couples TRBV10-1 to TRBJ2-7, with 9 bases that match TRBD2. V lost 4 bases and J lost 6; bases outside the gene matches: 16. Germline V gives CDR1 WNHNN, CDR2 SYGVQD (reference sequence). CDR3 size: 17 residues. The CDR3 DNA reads TGCGCCAGCAGTGCGACCCGGGGATTAGCGGGAGAGGGCGAGCAGTACTTC. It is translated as CASSATRGLAGEGEQYF.

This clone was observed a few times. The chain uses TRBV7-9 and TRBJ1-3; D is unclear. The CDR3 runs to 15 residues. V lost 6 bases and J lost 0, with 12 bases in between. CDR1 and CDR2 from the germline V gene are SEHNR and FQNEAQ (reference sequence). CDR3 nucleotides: TGTGCCAGCAGGGGGTTGGGTCACTCTGGAAACACCATATATTTT. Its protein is CASRGLGHSGNTIYF.

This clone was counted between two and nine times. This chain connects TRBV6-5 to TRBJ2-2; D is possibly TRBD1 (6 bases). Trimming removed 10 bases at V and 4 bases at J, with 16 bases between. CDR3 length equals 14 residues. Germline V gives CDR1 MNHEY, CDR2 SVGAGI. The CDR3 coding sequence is TGTGCCACCAGAAACAGGGTTCCCACCGGGGAGCTGTTTTTT. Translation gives CATRNRVPTGELFF.

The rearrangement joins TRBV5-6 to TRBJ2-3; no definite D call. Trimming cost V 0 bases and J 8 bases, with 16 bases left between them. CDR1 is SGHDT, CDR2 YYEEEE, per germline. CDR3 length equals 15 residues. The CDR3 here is CASSLGSAHRLTQYF. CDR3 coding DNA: TGTGCCAGCAGCTTGGGCTCAGCTCACAGACTTACGCAGTATTTT.

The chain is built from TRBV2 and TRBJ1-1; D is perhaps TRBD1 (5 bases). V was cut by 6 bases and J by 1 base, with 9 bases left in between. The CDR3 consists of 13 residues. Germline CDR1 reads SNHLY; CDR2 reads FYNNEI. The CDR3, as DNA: TGTGCCAGCAGGGCCGACAGGAACACTGAAGCTTTCTTT. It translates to CASRADRNTEAFF. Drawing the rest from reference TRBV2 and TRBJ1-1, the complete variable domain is EPEVTQTPSHQVTQMGQEVILRCVPISNHLYFYWYRQILGQKVEFLVSFYNNEISEKSEIFDDQFSVERPDGSNFTLKIRSTKLEDSAMYFCASRADRNTEAFFGQGTRLTVV.

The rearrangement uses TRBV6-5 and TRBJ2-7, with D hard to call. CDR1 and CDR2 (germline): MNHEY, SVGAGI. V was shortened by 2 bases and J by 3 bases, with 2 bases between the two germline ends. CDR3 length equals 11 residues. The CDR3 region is CASSYNYEQYF. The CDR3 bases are TGTGCCAGCAGTTACAACTACGAGCAGTACTTC.

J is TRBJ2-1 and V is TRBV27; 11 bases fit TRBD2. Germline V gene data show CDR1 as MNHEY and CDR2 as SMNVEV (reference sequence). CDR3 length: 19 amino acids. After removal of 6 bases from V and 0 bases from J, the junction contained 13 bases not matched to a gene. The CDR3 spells CASSPILAGDRSSYNEQFF. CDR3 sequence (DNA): TGTGCCAGCAGCCCCATACTAGCGGGAGACAGAAGCTCCTACAATGAGCAGTTCTTC.

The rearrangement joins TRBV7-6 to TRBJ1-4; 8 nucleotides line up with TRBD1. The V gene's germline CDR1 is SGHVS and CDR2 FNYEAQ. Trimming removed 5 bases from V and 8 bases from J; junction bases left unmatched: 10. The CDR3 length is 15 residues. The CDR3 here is CASSLTGQGDEKLFF. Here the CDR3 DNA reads TGTGCCAGCAGCCTAACCGGACAGGGAGACGAAAAACTGTTTTTT.

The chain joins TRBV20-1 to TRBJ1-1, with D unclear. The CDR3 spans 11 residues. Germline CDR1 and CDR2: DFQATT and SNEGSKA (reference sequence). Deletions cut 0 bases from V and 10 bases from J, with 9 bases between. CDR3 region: CSARDDLGAFF. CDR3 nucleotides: TGCAGTGCTAGAGACGATCTGGGAGCTTTCTTT.

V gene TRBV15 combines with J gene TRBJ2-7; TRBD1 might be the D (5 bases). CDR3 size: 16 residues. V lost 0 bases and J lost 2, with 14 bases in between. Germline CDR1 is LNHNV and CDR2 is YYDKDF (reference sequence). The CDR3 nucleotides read TGTGCCACCAGCAGAGATCCGACAGTACCTCCCTACGAGCAGTACTTC. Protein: CATSRDPTVPPYEQYF.

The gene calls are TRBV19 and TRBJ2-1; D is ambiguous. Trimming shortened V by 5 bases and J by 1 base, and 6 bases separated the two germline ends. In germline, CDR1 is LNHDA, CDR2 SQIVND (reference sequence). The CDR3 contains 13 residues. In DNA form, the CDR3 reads TGTGCCAGTAGTCTACAGTCCTACAATGAGCAGTTCTTC. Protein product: CASSLQSYNEQFF.

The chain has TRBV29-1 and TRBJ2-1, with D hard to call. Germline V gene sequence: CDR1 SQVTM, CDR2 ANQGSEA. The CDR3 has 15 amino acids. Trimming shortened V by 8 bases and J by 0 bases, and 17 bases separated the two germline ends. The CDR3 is CSIRAQVLSYNEQFF. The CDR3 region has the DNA TGCAGCATCCGGGCCCAAGTTCTCTCCTACAATGAGCAGTTCTTC.

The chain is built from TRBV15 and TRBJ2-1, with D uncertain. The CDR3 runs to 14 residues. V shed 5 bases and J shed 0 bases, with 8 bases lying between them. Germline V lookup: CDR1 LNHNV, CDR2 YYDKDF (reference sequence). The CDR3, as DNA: TGTGCCACCAGCCCAGAGCCCTCCTACAATGAGCAGTTCTTC. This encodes CATSPEPSYNEQFF.

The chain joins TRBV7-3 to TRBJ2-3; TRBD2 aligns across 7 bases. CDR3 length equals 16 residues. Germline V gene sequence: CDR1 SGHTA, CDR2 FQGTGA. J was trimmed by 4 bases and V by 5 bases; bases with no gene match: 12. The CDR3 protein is CASSLGLPRGADTQYF. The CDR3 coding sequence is TGTGCCAGCAGCCTGGGACTACCCCGGGGGGCAGATACGCAGTATTTT.

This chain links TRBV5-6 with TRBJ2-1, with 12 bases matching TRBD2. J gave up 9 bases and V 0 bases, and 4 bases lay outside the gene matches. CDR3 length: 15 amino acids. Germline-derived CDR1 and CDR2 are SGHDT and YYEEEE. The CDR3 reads CASSLGLAGVGEQFF. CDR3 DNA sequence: TGTGCCAGCAGCTTGGGACTAGCGGGAGTTGGTGAGCAGTTCTTC. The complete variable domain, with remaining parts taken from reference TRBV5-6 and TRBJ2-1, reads DAGVTQSPTHLIKTRGQQVTLRCSPKSGHDTVSWYQQALGQGPQFIFQYYEEEERQRGNFPDRFSGHQFPNYSSELNVNALLLGDSALYLCASSLGLAGVGEQFFGPGTRLTVL.

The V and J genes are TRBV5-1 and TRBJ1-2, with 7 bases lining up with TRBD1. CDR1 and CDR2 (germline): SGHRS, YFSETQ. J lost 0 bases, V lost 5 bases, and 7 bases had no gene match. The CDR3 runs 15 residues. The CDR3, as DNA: TGCGCCAGCAGAGTAGGGGACAGCGCTAACTATGGCTACACCTTC. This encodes CASRVGDSANYGYTF.

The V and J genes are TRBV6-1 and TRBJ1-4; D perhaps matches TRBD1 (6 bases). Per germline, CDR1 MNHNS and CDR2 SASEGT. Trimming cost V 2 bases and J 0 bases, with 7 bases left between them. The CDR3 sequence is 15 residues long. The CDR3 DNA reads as TGTGCCAGCAGTGAACAGGGGCCAACTAATGAAAAACTGTTTTTT. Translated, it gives CASSEQGPTNEKLFF.

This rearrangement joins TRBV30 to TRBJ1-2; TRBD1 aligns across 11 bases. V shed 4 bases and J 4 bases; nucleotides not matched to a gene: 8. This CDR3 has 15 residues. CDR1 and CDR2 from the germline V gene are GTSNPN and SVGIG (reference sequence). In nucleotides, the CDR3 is TGTGCCTGGAAAAATCCCGGGACAGGGGGCTATGGCTACACCTTC. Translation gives CAWKNPGTGGYGYTF.